This TCR beta chain was identified in a study of T-cell memory formation after mild COVID-19. Study summary: Among the donors, TCR clusters were largely specific to each donor. Study-wide points: Among contracting clones, CD4+ were mainly CM/EM and CD8+ enriched in EMRA.

The CDR3 covers 13 residues. With 7 bases removed from V and 7 bases from J, the gap between germline ends came to 16 bases. TCRdb analysed the 5' RACE reads with MiXCR anew, one entry per CDR3 protein. The sample has a few hundred thousand distinct CDR3 sequences; roughly a quarter are singletons. This clonotype has more than one count but fewer than ten. The antigen remains undetermined. The source material was PBMCs or a T cell subset sorted from them (not recorded which). V is TRBV12-3 or TRBV12-4 and J is TRBJ1-1; TRBD1 is a possible D gene (5 bases). This clonotype originated in an adult woman who had mild COVID-19 (a few samples of this study predate the infection). Cell type and time point are not known. CDR3 sequence: CASTQWGTVEAFF. The CDR3 DNA sequence: TGTGCCAGCACCCAGTGGGGGACCGTTGAAGCTTTCTTT.